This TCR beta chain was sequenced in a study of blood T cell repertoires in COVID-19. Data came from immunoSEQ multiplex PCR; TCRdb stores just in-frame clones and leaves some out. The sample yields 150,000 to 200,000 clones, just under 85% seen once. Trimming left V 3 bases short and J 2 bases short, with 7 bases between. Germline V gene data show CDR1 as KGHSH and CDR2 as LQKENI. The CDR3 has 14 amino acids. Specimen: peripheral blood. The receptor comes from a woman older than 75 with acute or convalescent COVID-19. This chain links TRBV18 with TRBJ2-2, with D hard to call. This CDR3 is CASSPGLNTGELFF. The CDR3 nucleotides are TGTGCCAGCTCACCTGGGCTAAACACCGGGGAGCTGTTTTTT.